This T cell receptor (beta chain) came from a study of blood T cell repertoires in COVID-19. Study at large: Material from acute and convalescent COVID-19 was sourced from the United States, Italy and Spain. PBMCs, B-cell-depleted T cells, or T cells were the source of the cDNA or gDNA that made up the material.

The authors' processing: Estimation of nucleated cell counts relied on the amplification of reference gene primers. Profiled with immunoSEQ multiplex PCR; TCRdb holds only in-frame clones, not every one. V and J calls and clone size are as listed in that table; D and trimming were resolved from the DNA. The sample records 270,000 or so clones, approximately 83% being singletons. The CDR3 runs 15 residues. Trimming took 6 bases from V and 4 from J; bases not matched to a gene: 7. From germline, CDR1 is WNHNN and CDR2 SYGVQD (reference sequence). This receptor was obtained from a human donor in a cohort sampled during active COVID-19. This chain joins TRBV10-1 and TRBJ2-3; 10 bases agree with TRBD1. Sequenced input: peripheral blood. CDR3 residues: CASSLDRGPADTQYF. In DNA, the CDR3 is TGCGCCAGCAGCCTAGACAGGGGGCCTGCAGATACGCAGTATTTT.